Below are 19 T cell receptor beta chains sequenced from a single sample in a study of T cell responses to AZD1222 COVID-19 vaccine. Libraries were prepared by immunoSEQ multiplex PCR; TCRdb keeps only in-frame clonotypes and omits some of them. Among about 180,000 clones listed, almost 90% were seen once. Sequencing was performed on peripheral blood, taken on day 0 of AZD1222 vaccination. Receptors originate from an adult in good health.

This chain links TRBV30 with TRBJ1-1, with D possibly matching TRBD1 (5 bases). CDR1 and CDR2 from the germline V gene are GTSNPN and SVGIG (reference sequence). The CDR3 runs to 11 residues. V lost 4 bases, J lost 10 bases, and 13 bases lay in between. The CDR3 DNA sequence: TGTGCCTGGACTGAGGATGGGGCAGCTTTCTTT. This encodes CAWTEDGAAFF. Variable domain in full (rest from reference TRBV30 and TRBJ1-1): SQTIHQWPATLVQPVGSPLSLECTVEGTSNPNLYWYRQAAGRGLQLLFYSVGIGQISSEVPQNLSASRPQDRQFILSSKKLLLSDSGFYLCAWTEDGAAFFGQGTRLTVV.

This rearrangement joins TRBV27 to TRBJ1-5, with D unresolved. This CDR3 is built from 14 residues. Looked up from germline, CDR1 is MNHEY and CDR2 is SMNVEV (reference sequence). V lost 6 bases and J lost 1, with 10 bases in between. In DNA, the CDR3 is TGTGCCAGCAGCTACAAGTACAGCAATCAGCCCCAGCATTTT. It translates to CASSYKYSNQPQHF.

V usage is TRBV28 and J usage is TRBJ2-7, with D perhaps matching TRBD2 (6 bases). The CDR3 has 15 amino acids. Germline loops: CDR1 MDHEN, CDR2 SYDVKM. V was pared by 5 bases and J by 5 bases, with 19 bases between. This CDR3 reads CASSRSAGRHNEQYF. The CDR3, as DNA: TGTGCCAGCAGTCGATCGGCAGGGAGGCACAACGAGCAGTACTTC.

The rearrangement joins TRBV19 to TRBJ1-2; TRBD1 matches 7 bases. Losses at the gene ends were 3 bases for V and 8 bases for J; bases not matched to a gene: 9. The CDR3 loop spans 14 amino acids. Germline CDR1 is LNHDA and CDR2 is SQIVND (reference sequence). The CDR3 is CASSIGTARWGYTF. For the CDR3, the DNA is TGTGCCAGTAGTATCGGGACAGCCCGTTGGGGCTACACCTTC.

This CDR3 is CASSVNPGTEAFF. CDR3 in DNA: TGTGCCAGCAGTGTCAATCCCGGCACTGAAGCTTTCTTT. V is TRBV25-1 and J is TRBJ1-1; D is unresolved. V was pared by 4 bases and J by 4 bases, with 10 bases between. Germline V gene lookup returns CDR1 MGHDK and CDR2 SYGVNS. The CDR3 runs 13 residues.

The rearrangement joins TRBV11-2 to TRBJ2-7; D is possibly TRBD1 (6 bases). V lost 0 bases and J lost 2, with 11 bases in between. Germline loops: CDR1 SGHAT, CDR2 FQNNGV. This CDR3 has 15 amino acids. The CDR3 protein is CASSLDQGGTYEQYF. The CDR3 DNA reads as TGTGCCAGCAGCTTAGATCAAGGGGGTACCTACGAGCAGTACTTC.

V and J are TRBV6-6 and TRBJ2-3; 15 bases map to TRBD2. CDR3 length: 18 residues. In germline, CDR1 is MNHNY, CDR2 SVGAGI (reference sequence). Trimming at V came to 5 bases and at J to 3 bases, leaving 9 bases not matched to a gene. CDR3 loop: CASSPGTSGGRRTDTQYF. The CDR3 DNA follows: TGTGCCAGCAGTCCAGGGACTAGCGGGGGGCGCAGGACAGATACGCAGTATTTT.

This chain connects TRBV24-1 to TRBJ2-1, with a tentative D call TRBD2 (6 bases). Germline V gene data show CDR1 as KGHDR and CDR2 as SFDVKD. CDR3 length: 14 residues. Trimming shortened V by 3 bases and J by 2 bases, and 7 bases separated the two germline ends. DNA of the CDR3: TGTGCCACCAGTGATGCGGGGCCCTACAATGAGCAGTTCTTC. This sequence encodes CATSDAGPYNEQFF.

V and J are TRBV20-1 and TRBJ1-1, with D possibly matching TRBD1 (6 bases). The germline CDR1 and CDR2 sequences are DFQATT and SNEGSKA (reference sequence). This CDR3 region has 10 residues. CDR3 in DNA: TGCAGCCCCGCCGGGACAGAAGCTTTCTTT. Protein: CSPAGTEAFF.

The rearrangement joins TRBV4-1 to TRBJ1-1; D uncertain. Germline V CDR1 and CDR2: MGHRA, YSYEKL. The germline V and J ends were trimmed by 4 bases and 3 bases, with 9 bases remaining between them. CDR3 size: 13 residues. The CDR3 protein is CASSRGRDTEAFF. The CDR3 DNA reads TGCGCCAGCAGCCGAGGGAGGGACACTGAAGCTTTCTTT.

The gene calls are TRBV7-9 and TRBJ1-6; D is unresolved. The CDR3 is made up of 13 amino acids. Germline CDR1 and CDR2: SEHNR and FQNEAQ (reference sequence). V lost 1 base to trimming and J lost 14 bases, with 12 bases between them. In DNA, the CDR3 is TGTGCCAGCAGCTTAGGCTACTCTTTCACCCTCCACTTT. This encodes CASSLGYSFTLHF. The variable domain in full, completed from reference TRBV7-9 and TRBJ1-6, reads DTGVSQNPRHKITKRGQNVTFRCDPISEHNRLYWYRQTLGQGPEFLTYFQNEAQLEKSRLLSDRFSAERPKGSFSTLEIQRTEQGDSAMYLCASSLGYSFTLHFGNGTRLTVT.

The rearrangement links TRBV19 to TRBJ2-7; no firm D call. The V gene lost 4 bases and the J gene lost 7 bases, with 11 bases spanning the gap. There are 12 residues in the CDR3. The germline V gene has CDR1 LNHDA and CDR2 SQIVND (reference sequence). This chain's CDR3 is CASSRLKEEQYF. The CDR3 region has the DNA TGTGCCAGTAGTAGACTGAAGGAGGAGCAGTACTTC. The whole variable domain, remainder taken from reference TRBV19 and TRBJ2-7, is DGGITQSPKYLFRKEGQNVTLSCEQNLNHDAMYWYRQDPGQGLRLIYYSQIVNDFQKGDIAEGYSVSREKKESFPLTVTSAQKNPTAFYLCASSRLKEEQYFGPGTRLTVT.

This chain joins TRBV7-9 and TRBJ2-1; D unclear. The germline V and J ends were trimmed by 5 bases and 7 bases, with 21 bases remaining between them. The CDR3 loop spans 16 amino acids. The germline gives CDR1 SEHNR, CDR2 FQNEAQ (reference sequence). Written as DNA, the CDR3 is TGTGCCAGCAGCCCTCCCGGGTCCTCAGGCTGGAATGAGCAGTTCTTC. It translates to CASSPPGSSGWNEQFF.

V usage is TRBV28 and J usage is TRBJ1-1; no firm D call. The V end lost 6 bases, the J end lost 6 bases, and 8 bases lay between the germline ends. The CDR3 runs to 11 residues. Germline CDR1 and CDR2: MDHEN and SYDVKM. DNA of the CDR3: TGTGCCAGCAGGAAGCCATCTGAAGCTTTCTTT. As protein: CASRKPSEAFF.

The rearrangement joins TRBV5-1 to TRBJ1-1, with D tentatively TRBD1 (5 bases). V lost 0 bases and J lost 1, with 10 bases in between. The CDR3 has 15 residues. Looked up from germline, CDR1 is SGHRS and CDR2 is YFSETQ. The CDR3 sequence is CASSLGPGENTEAFF. Here the CDR3 DNA reads TGCGCCAGCAGCTTGGGGCCGGGGGAGAACACTGAAGCTTTCTTT.

The CDR3 bases are TGTGCCAGCAGCCTTATGGTGGGAAACGTGGGGCAGCCCCAGCATTTT. This gives the protein CASSLMVGNVGQPQHF. The chain recombines TRBV28 with TRBJ1-5; D not resolved. The germline V gene has CDR1 MDHEN and CDR2 SYDVKM. This CDR3 contains 16 residues. Trimming pared 6 bases from V and 7 bases from J, leaving 22 bases between.

This clone was seen more than once but under ten times. The chain employs TRBV5-1 and TRBJ1-4, with 8 bases that match TRBD1. CDR1 and CDR2 (germline): SGHRS, YFSETQ. The V segment lost 2 bases and the J segment 8 bases; nucleotides outside the gene matches: 5. The CDR3 is 14 residues long. The chain's CDR3 is CASSFGTGREKLFF. The CDR3 coding sequence is TGCGCCAGCAGCTTTGGGACAGGAAGGGAAAAACTGTTTTTT.

The V and J genes are TRBV5-4 and TRBJ1-1; TRBD1 agrees at 9 bases. CDR3 length: 15 residues. With 4 bases clipped from V and 1 base from J, the junction kept 5 bases outside the gene matches. In germline, CDR1 is SGHNT, CDR2 YYREEE (reference sequence). The CDR3 nucleotides read TGTGCCAGCAGCCCGGGGGGACAGGGGAACACTGAAGCTTTCTTT. Amino acids: CASSPGGQGNTEAFF.

In DNA form, the CDR3 reads TGTGCCAGCAGCTCGGCAGGGCAGGAGACCCAGTACTTC. This codes for CASSSAGQETQYF. The chain uses TRBV12-3 or TRBV12-4 and TRBJ2-5, with D tentatively TRBD1 (5 bases). V gave up 6 bases and J gave up 5 bases, with 13 bases separating them. The CDR3 sequence is 13 residues long.